The TCR beta chain under discussion was sequenced for a study of neurological immune-mediated disorders. Findings and limits, study-wide: The study found no CDR3 amino acid sequences shared by expanded clones across subjects, suggesting private repertoires in all groups.

Comment on this clonotype: Its antigen is unidentified.

The unsorted libraries were prepared from 2 million PBMCs (stored at -80 C). Every sequencing run returned over 190 million TCR-beta sequences, which were derived from 15-18 subjects. TCRdb reanalysed the 5' RACE reads using MiXCR and keeps one entry per CDR3 protein. The sample shows 25,000 to 35,000 distinct CDR3 sequences, under 25% of them seen only once. The receptor's source is an older woman in good health. The sequenced sample consisted of PBMCs.

CDR3 coding DNA: TGTGCCAGCGGAAGACAGGGTATGACAGATACGCAGTATTTT. It codes for CASGRQGMTDTQYF. The V call is TRBV7-9, the J call TRBJ2-3; 7 bases map to TRBD1. Germline values: CDR1 SEHNR, CDR2 FQNEAQ (reference sequence). Trimming at V came to 8 bases and at J to 3 bases, leaving 8 bases not matched to a gene. This CDR3 region has 14 residues.